The 13 T cell receptor beta chains reported below all come from one sample, sequenced in a study of blood T cell repertoires in COVID-19. Generated by immunoSEQ multiplex PCR, the TCRdb table keeps only in-frame clones and is missing some. This sample carries approximately 220,000 clones, 70% to 90% of them seen once, and the ten largest clones take roughly 0.7%. The material sequenced was peripheral blood. The receptors come from a middle-aged man with acute or convalescent COVID-19.

The V call is TRBV2, the J call TRBJ2-4; 14 nucleotides match TRBD2. The junction had 4 bases not matched to a gene; V was cut back by 3 bases and J by 6 bases. CDR1 and CDR2 from the germline V gene are SNHLY and FYNNEI. This CDR3 spans 16 amino acids. The CDR3 DNA reads TGTGCCAGCAGTGACCCGACTAGCGGGAGGGGAAACATTCAGTACTTC. Its translation: CASSDPTSGRGNIQYF.

The chain joins TRBV7-3 to TRBJ2-4, with 7 bases aligning to TRBD1. Per the germline V gene, CDR1 is SGHTA and CDR2 is FQGTGA. The CDR3 covers 14 residues. With V trimmed by 4 bases and J by 3 bases, 3 bases remained unmatched. The CDR3 sequence: CASSSGTDKNIQYF. The DNA for the CDR3 is TGTGCCAGCAGCTCCGGGACAGACAAAAACATTCAGTACTTC.

The rearrangement joins TRBV3-1 (or the pseudogene TRBV3-2) to TRBJ1-6, with TRBD1 matching 10 bases. This CDR3 spans 15 amino acids. Trimming at V came to 5 bases and at J to 6 bases, leaving 4 bases not matched to a gene. Germline loops: CDR1 LGHDT, CDR2 YNNKEL (reference sequence). CDR3 nucleotide sequence: TGTGCCAGCAGCACCCGGACAGGGGGTAATTCACCCCTCCACTTT. This encodes CASSTRTGGNSPLHF.

This chain links TRBV19 with TRBJ1-3; 8 positions match TRBD1. Germline assignment: CDR1 LNHDA and CDR2 SQIVND (reference sequence). V gave up 6 bases and J gave up 3 bases; unmatched junction bases: 7. The CDR3 sequence is 15 residues long. As DNA, the CDR3 is TGTGCCAGTAGCCGGGCAGGGGGCAGTGGAAACACCATATATTTT. Protein product: CASSRAGGSGNTIYF.

The V and J genes are TRBV5-4 and TRBJ1-1, with 12 bases matching TRBD1. V shed 7 bases and J 1 base; nucleotides not matched to a gene: 11. Germline V gene sequence: CDR1 SGHNT, CDR2 YYREEE (reference sequence). The CDR3 length is 17 residues. In DNA, the CDR3 is TGTGCCAGCTCTGAGGTCCCGGGACAGGGGGCGAACACTGAAGCTTTCTTT. It yields the protein CASSEVPGQGANTEAFF.

This chain joins TRBV7-8 and TRBJ1-1; 8 bases agree with TRBD1. Germline loops: CDR1 SGHVS, CDR2 FQNEAQ. The V gene end was trimmed by 8 bases and the J gene end by 4 bases; junction bases not matched to a gene: 9. This CDR3 is 14 amino acids long. CDR3 amino acids: CASSSGGAGTEAFF. The CDR3 DNA follows: TGTGCCAGCTCCTCAGGGGGCGCGGGCACTGAAGCTTTCTTT.

The gene calls are TRBV27 and TRBJ1-1; possibly TRBD1 for D (5 bases). Germline V gene data show CDR1 as MNHEY and CDR2 as SMNVEV (reference sequence). The V and J ends lost 5 bases and 5 bases respectively, with 18 bases between them. The CDR3 consists of 15 residues. This CDR3 is CASSAIRTGGTEAFF. CDR3 DNA: TGTGCCAGCAGTGCGATTAGAACAGGAGGGACTGAAGCTTTCTTT.

The V and J genes are TRBV19 and TRBJ2-7, with 7 bases matching TRBD1. V shed 6 bases and J 2 bases; nucleotides not matched to a gene: 7. The CDR3 is made up of 14 amino acids. Germline V gene data show CDR1 as LNHDA and CDR2 as SQIVND (reference sequence). The CDR3 protein is CASSRDRVPYEQYF. For the CDR3, the DNA is TGTGCCAGTAGCCGAGACAGGGTGCCCTACGAGCAGTACTTC.

The chain links TRBV6-6 to TRBJ1-6; TRBD1 matches 8 bases. The CDR3 covers 15 residues. After removal of 6 bases from V and 7 bases from J, the junction contained 8 bases not matched to a gene. CDR1 and CDR2 (germline): MNHNY, SVGAGI (reference sequence). The CDR3: CASSPRGRGNSPLHF. In DNA, the CDR3 is TGTGCCAGCAGCCCCAGGGGGCGCGGCAATTCACCCCTCCACTTT.

For this clone: Other DNA variants within this sample encode the same CDR3. CDR3 DNA: TGTGCCAGTAGCCGGGGAAGCTCCTACAATGAGCAGTTCTTC. Protein: CASSRGSSYNEQFF. The chain has TRBV19 and TRBJ2-1, with a possible D match to TRBD2 (5 bases). V was cut by 6 bases and J by 0 bases, with 9 bases left in between. The CDR3 runs to 14 residues. Per germline, CDR1 LNHDA and CDR2 SQIVND (reference sequence). Combining the CDR3 with reference TRBV19 and TRBJ2-1 gives the whole variable domain DGGITQSPKYLFRKEGQNVTLSCEQNLNHDAMYWYRQDPGQGLRLIYYSQIVNDFQKGDIAEGYSVSREKKESFPLTVTSAQKNPTAFYLCASSRGSSYNEQFFGPGTRLTVL.

The chain recombines TRBV27 with TRBJ1-2; D is unresolved. There are 14 residues in the CDR3. Trimming pared 4 bases from V and 6 bases from J, leaving 15 bases between. Germline V gene lookup returns CDR1 MNHEY and CDR2 SMNVEV (reference sequence). The chain's CDR3 is CASSWRVPLDGYTF. The CDR3 region has the DNA TGTGCCAGCAGTTGGCGGGTCCCACTTGATGGCTACACCTTC.

This chain joins TRBV6-6 and TRBJ1-5; TRBD1 is a possible D gene (5 bases). V was clipped by 6 bases and J by 3 bases, with 15 bases between them. The CDR3 is 15 amino acids. CDR1 and CDR2 from the germline V gene are MNHNY and SVGAGI (reference sequence). The CDR3 region has the DNA TGTGCCAGCAGGTCCCAGCAGGGAAACAATCAGCCCCAGCATTTT. Amino acid sequence: CASRSQQGNNQPQHF.

This clone was found once. The genes are TRBV7-8 and TRBJ1-2; 8 bases fit TRBD1. The germline V gene encodes CDR1 SGHVS and CDR2 FQNEAQ. CDR3 size: 15 residues. With 5 bases clipped from V and 8 bases from J, the junction kept 13 bases outside the gene matches. CDR3 loop: CASSPTGATLGGYTF. The CDR3 region has the DNA TGTGCCAGCAGCCCGACAGGGGCTACCCTCGGAGGCTACACCTTC.